The present T cell receptor (beta chain) was sequenced within a study of shared clonotypes between healthy human individuals. In the study overall: CD4 naive and memory got three plates each, CD8 naive two, CD8 memory one.

Over several immunoSEQ plates, each subset's genomic DNA was distributed in even portions. Measured with immunoSEQ multiplex PCR; TCRdb has only the in-frame clones, and not every one. The table includes roughly 2 million clones, under 97% detected once. Notes on the study in general: Generation probability values for non-shared clonotypes were lower than those for clonotypes shared by all four donors.

V gave up 3 bases and J gave up 4 bases, with 10 bases separating them. This CDR3 contains 14 residues. The germline gives CDR1 SGHTS, CDR2 YDEGEE. To note about this clone: Its antigen is unknown.

This rearrangement joins TRBV5-8 to TRBJ2-2; D is possibly TRBD2 (5 bases). The specimen was naive CD4+ T cells sorted from blood. The subset denotes: CD45RA+ positively selected. This TCR was sampled from a man aged 18 to 29 in good health. The CDR3 here is CASSSGKSTGELFF. As DNA, the CDR3 is TGTGCCAGCAGCTCGGGGAAAAGCACCGGGGAGCTGTTTTTT. Based on the CDR3 plus reference TRBV5-8 and TRBJ2-2, the full variable domain is EAGVTQSPTHLIKTRGQQATLRCSPISGHTSVYWYQQALGLGLQFLLWYDEGEERNRGNFPPRFSGRQFPNYSSELNVNALELEDSALYLCASSSGKSTGELFFGEGSRLTVL.